This T cell receptor beta chain stems from a study of regulatory T cells in long-lasting Graves disease. To make TCR beta libraries, researchers used iRepertoire HTBI primers and Arm-PCR of CDR3 regions. TCRdb analysed the multiplex PCR reads with MiXCR anew, one entry per CDR3 protein. The sample has fewer than 650,000 distinct CDR3 sequences, 16% seen once. The sample holds many counts of this clonotype. CDR1 is MNHEY and CDR2 is SMNVEV in the germline V gene (reference sequence). The CDR3 contains 14 residues. V lost 4 bases and J 6 bases, leaving 15 bases between the germline ends. Time point in this sample: newly diagnosed GD, antithyroid drugs for less than 3 months. The TCR library was prepared using RNA isolated from PBMCs. The same specimen was also included in a second study, on T cells in Graves' hyperthyroidism and ophthalmopathy.

This sequence was found in a young woman with Graves disease. The specimen was peripheral blood mononuclear cells (PBMCs), collected at new diagnosis, from a patient treated with antithyroid drugs. The rearrangement links TRBV27 to TRBJ1-2; D is perhaps TRBD1 (5 bases). This chain's CDR3 is CASSWQGGSHGYTF. The CDR3, as DNA: TGTGCCAGCAGTTGGCAGGGAGGATCACATGGCTACACCTTC.